A single sample is the source of the 26 T cell receptor beta chains below, sequenced in a study of beta chain features in type 1 diabetes. Expressed TCRB transcripts got sequenced, as all isolated RNA was reverse transcribed. Sequencing was performed with immunoSEQ multiplex PCR; in TCRdb, only in-frame clones are kept and a portion is missing. The sample lists under 150,000 clones, roughly 53% occurring once. Sequencing was done on a sample of Tregs from blood. Every receptor here comes from a man aged 18 to 30 in good health.

This clone has only a few counts. The J gene is TRBJ1-1, the V gene TRBV19; 8 bases are a match to TRBD1. The CDR3 spans 16 residues. Germline V gives CDR1 LNHDA, CDR2 SQIVND (reference sequence). The ends lost 5 bases at V and 3 bases at J; junction bases unmatched: 11. The CDR3 loop is CASSPRTGSGYTEAFF. DNA for the CDR3: TGTGCCAGTAGTCCACGGACAGGGTCAGGGTACACTGAAGCTTTCTTT.

This clone turned up a few times. The chain has TRBV28 and TRBJ2-7; D remains unclear. This CDR3 spans 12 amino acids. Germline V gives CDR1 MDHEN, CDR2 SYDVKM. Trimming pared 2 bases from V and 4 bases from J, leaving 6 bases between. Here the CDR3 reads CASSLVRYEQYF. The CDR3, as DNA: TGTGCCAGCAGTTTAGTGCGGTACGAGCAGTACTTC.

Only a few counts were recorded for this clone. The chain uses TRBV20-1 and TRBJ2-5, with no clear D. Germline-derived CDR1 and CDR2 are DFQATT and SNEGSKA (reference sequence). Trimming stripped 3 bases from V and 3 bases from J, with 5 bases between. The CDR3 contains 11 residues. CDR3 loop: CSASSKETQYF. The CDR3, as DNA: TGCAGTGCTAGTTCTAAAGAGACCCAGTACTTC.

This chain uses TRBV2 with TRBJ2-1; 13 bases are a match to TRBD2. The CDR3 spans 14 residues. The V segment lost 8 bases and the J segment 6 bases; nucleotides outside the gene matches: 4. Germline values: CDR1 SNHLY, CDR2 FYNNEI. The CDR3 DNA is TGTGCCAGCTCCCGACTAGCGGGAGGCAATGAGCAGTTCTTC. It specifies CASSRLAGGNEQFF.

The chain couples TRBV7-2 to TRBJ1-1, with unresolved D. The V and J ends lost 2 bases and 2 bases respectively, with 15 bases between them. Germline V gives CDR1 SGHTA, CDR2 FQGNSA. CDR3 length: 16 residues. CDR3 sequence: CASSLLASLRNTEAFF. The CDR3 coding sequence is TGTGCCAGCAGCTTATTGGCCTCTCTCAGAAACACTGAAGCTTTCTTT.

The V gene is TRBV28, the J gene TRBJ1-1; maybe TRBD1 (5 bases). In germline, CDR1 is MDHEN, CDR2 SYDVKM. Trimming took 0 bases from V and 3 from J, leaving 14 bases between them. CDR3 length: 16 amino acids. The CDR3 DNA reads as TGTGCCAGCAGTTTATGGTATACAGGAGGGGACACTGAAGCTTTCTTT. This encodes CASSLWYTGGDTEAFF.

The chain couples TRBV15 to TRBJ2-5; D remains ambiguous. V lost 0 bases and J lost 4, with 9 bases in between. Germline V gene sequence: CDR1 LNHNV, CDR2 YYDKDF (reference sequence). This CDR3 comprises 14 residues. The CDR3 DNA follows: TGTGCCACCAGCAGAGATCTAGTTGCAGAGACCCAGTACTTC. It codes for CATSRDLVAETQYF.

In the case of this clone: This specimen includes other DNA sequences encoding the same CDR3. The chain combines TRBV4-1 with TRBJ2-6, with D possibly being TRBD2 (6 bases). The CDR3 has 18 residues. Germline V lookup: CDR1 MGHRA, CDR2 YSYEKL. Between the trimmed V and J ends, which lost 3 bases and 0 bases, there was a span of 15 bases. The CDR3 spells CASSHTGTPSSGANVLTF. The CDR3 DNA sequence: TGCGCCAGCAGCCACACCGGGACTCCGTCCTCTGGGGCCAACGTCCTGACTTTC.

The chain has TRBV7-2 and TRBJ1-2; TRBD1 agrees at 7 bases. This CDR3 has 14 amino acids. The ends lost 3 bases at V and 2 bases at J; junction bases unmatched: 3. CDR1 SGHTA and CDR2 FQGNSA come from the germline V gene. This chain's CDR3 is CASSLGQMNYGYTF. CDR3 DNA sequence: TGTGCCAGCAGCTTGGGACAGATGAACTATGGCTACACCTTC. Full variable domain (remainder filled in from reference TRBV7-2 and TRBJ1-2): GAGVSQSPSNKVTEKGKDVELRCDPISGHTALYWYRQSLGQGLEFLIYFQGNSAPDKSGLPSDRFSAERTGGSVSTLTIQRTQQEDSAVYLCASSLGQMNYGYTFGSGTRLTVV.

V and J are TRBV4-2 and TRBJ2-2; D possibly corresponds to TRBD2 (5 bases). CDR1 and CDR2 (germline): LGHNA, YNFKEQ. This CDR3 has 17 residues. Trimming left V 3 bases short and J 1 base short, with 15 bases between. CDR3 nucleotide sequence: TGTGCCAGCAGCCAGGTCTCTGGCGGGCGGAACACCGGGGAGCTGTTTTTT. This sequence encodes CASSQVSGGRNTGELFF.

This clone was picked up a small number of times. The chain has TRBV18 and TRBJ2-3, with D possibly being TRBD2 (6 bases). Trimming removed 2 bases at V and 3 bases at J, with 12 bases between. The V gene's germline CDR1 is KGHSH and CDR2 LQKENI. The CDR3 is 15 amino acids. CDR3 nucleotides: TGTGCCAGCTCACCAGCGGGGAGCGGGACAGATACGCAGTATTTT. Its protein is CASSPAGSGTDTQYF.

The chain links TRBV11-2 to TRBJ1-4; 8 positions agree with TRBD1. Trimming took 5 bases from V and 5 from J; bases not matched to a gene: 4. The CDR3 loop spans 14 amino acids. The germline V gene has CDR1 SGHAT and CDR2 FQNNGV. CDR3 DNA: TGTGCCAGCAGCGAACGGACAGGGAATGAAAAACTGTTTTTT. Translation: CASSERTGNEKLFF. The whole variable domain, filled in from reference TRBV11-2 and TRBJ1-4, reads EAGVAQSPRYKIIEKRQSVAFWCNPISGHATLYWYQQILGQGPKLLIQFQNNGVVDDSQLPKDRFSAERLKGVDSTLKIQPAKLEDSAVYLCASSERTGNEKLFFGSGTQLSVL.

In its sample, this clone was seen a few times. The chain joins TRBV28 to TRBJ2-2, with D uncertain. Trimming shortened V by 4 bases and J by 4 bases, and 10 bases separated the two germline ends. The CDR3 has 14 amino acids. CDR1 is MDHEN, CDR2 SYDVKM, per germline. The CDR3 DNA sequence: TGTGCCAGCAGTTACCACCCCGGCACCGGGGAGCTGTTTTTT. The encoded protein is CASSYHPGTGELFF.

The chain couples TRBV18 to TRBJ2-1, with 9 nucleotides matching TRBD2. Germline-derived CDR1 and CDR2 are KGHSH and LQKENI. The trim removed 4 bases at V and 6 bases at J, leaving 10 bases unmatched. The CDR3 consists of 16 residues. The CDR3 spells CASSLSIAGAGNEQFF. As DNA, the CDR3 is TGTGCCAGCTCACTATCCATAGCGGGAGCCGGCAATGAGCAGTTCTTC.

CDR3 sequence reads: CASSSRDTNSPLHF. The CDR3 nucleotides read TGTGCCAGCAGCTCCCGGGACACGAATTCACCCCTCCACTTT. The V and J genes are TRBV5-4 and TRBJ1-6; D may be TRBD1 (6 bases). CDR3 size: 14 residues. Between the trimmed V and J ends, which lost 3 bases and 7 bases, there was a span of 11 bases. Germline CDR1 is SGHNT and CDR2 is YYREEE (reference sequence). Looking up the rest from reference TRBV5-4 and TRBJ1-6 gives the full variable domain: ETGVTQSPTHLIKTRGQQVTLRCSSQSGHNTVSWYQQALGQGPQFIFQYYREEENGRGNFPPRFSGLQFPNYSSELNVNALELDDSALYLCASSSRDTNSPLHFGNGTRLTVT.

This rearrangement joins TRBV18 to TRBJ2-7; 8 bases are a match to TRBD2. Germline V CDR1 and CDR2: KGHSH, LQKENI. This CDR3 is 14 amino acids long. V lost 6 bases, J lost 4 bases, and 8 bases stayed unmatched. The CDR3 loop is CASSRGGAPYEQYF. The DNA for the CDR3 is TGTGCCAGCTCCCGGGGGGGGGCCCCTTACGAGCAGTACTTC.

The chain couples TRBV7-3 to TRBJ2-2; TRBD1 matches at 7 bases. There are 16 residues in the CDR3. Germline CDR1 is SGHTA and CDR2 is FQGTGA. V shed 5 bases and J 4 bases; nucleotides not matched to a gene: 10. The CDR3 region is CASSPERGLVTGELFF. CDR3 nucleotide sequence: TGTGCCAGCAGCCCTGAAAGGGGGCTGGTCACCGGGGAGCTGTTTTTT.

There are a few counts of this clone. The rearrangement joins TRBV7-9 to TRBJ2-3; 7 bases align to TRBD2. Germline V gene data show CDR1 as SEHNR and CDR2 as FQNEAQ (reference sequence). Trimming cost V 5 bases and J 4 bases; bases outside gene matches: 12. There are 16 residues in the CDR3. Written as DNA, the CDR3 is TGTGCCAGCAGCCCGACTAGCATGAGCACGGCAGATACGCAGTATTTT. Translated: CASSPTSMSTADTQYF.

A few counts support this clone. The chain couples TRBV7-2 to TRBJ1-1; a weak D match, TRBD1 (5 bases). Trimming shortened V by 1 base and J by 1 base, and 10 bases separated the two germline ends. This CDR3 is 15 amino acids long. CDR1 is SGHTA, CDR2 FQGNSA, per germline. In DNA form, the CDR3 reads TGTGCCAGCAGCTTAGTAGGGCAGGGGAACACTGAAGCTTTCTTT. This translates into CASSLVGQGNTEAFF.

The V gene is TRBV7-2, the J gene TRBJ2-5; TRBD2 agrees at 11 bases. Looked up from germline, CDR1 is SGHTA and CDR2 is FQGNSA. Trimming cost V 2 bases and J 5 bases; bases outside gene matches: 7. The CDR3 is 16 amino acids. Here the CDR3 DNA reads TGTGCCAGCAGCTTAAATAGCGGGAGGGCGGGGGAGACCCAGTACTTC. This encodes CASSLNSGRAGETQYF.

This chain joins TRBV7-3 and TRBJ2-4, with a weak D call TRBD1 (5 bases). CDR1 and CDR2 from the germline V gene are SGHTA and FQGTGA. Trimming shortened V by 5 bases and J by 6 bases, and 14 bases separated the two germline ends. The length of the CDR3 is 14 residues. The CDR3 region has the DNA TGTGCCAGCAGCCCCGAGTGGGGCCCAAACATTCAGTACTTC. Encoded protein: CASSPEWGPNIQYF.

The J gene is TRBJ2-5, the V gene TRBV9; TRBD2 aligns across 9 bases. The CDR3 is made up of 17 amino acids. V shed 0 bases and J 6 bases; nucleotides not matched to a gene: 12. The V gene's germline CDR1 is SGDLS and CDR2 YYNGEE. The CDR3 DNA follows: TGTGCCAGCAGCGTAGAGGCTCCAGCGGGGGGTCCCCAGACCCAGTACTTC. Protein: CASSVEAPAGGPQTQYF.

The rearrangement joins TRBV6-6 to TRBJ2-1, with 11 bases matching TRBD2. The CDR3 extends over 16 amino acids. The germline V gene has CDR1 MNHNY and CDR2 SVGAGI (reference sequence). Unmatched junction bases numbered 6, after V lost 7 bases and J lost 1 base. CDR3 sequence: CASTHTSGSSYNEQFF. The CDR3 region has the DNA TGTGCCAGCACCCATACTAGCGGGAGTTCCTACAATGAGCAGTTCTTC.

This chain connects TRBV6-5 to TRBJ2-2; no clear D. CDR3 length equals 13 residues. V was shortened by 5 bases and J by 7 bases, with 11 bases between the two germline ends. The germline gives CDR1 MNHEY, CDR2 SVGAGI. CDR3 bases: TGTGCCAGCAGTGACCTAGACCGCGGGGAGCTGTTTTTT. It translates to CASSDLDRGELFF.

V is TRBV7-2 and J is TRBJ1-2; D perhaps matches TRBD1 (6 bases). The CDR3 runs 15 residues. V gave up 2 bases and J gave up 7 bases, with 17 bases separating them. Germline V gives CDR1 SGHTA, CDR2 FQGNSA. The CDR3 here is CASSLYREGASGYTF. CDR3 coding DNA: TGTGCCAGCAGCTTATACAGGGAAGGGGCGAGTGGCTACACCTTC.

The chain joins TRBV13 to TRBJ2-7; maybe TRBD1 (6 bases). Germline V CDR1 and CDR2: PRHDT, FYEKMQ (reference sequence). CDR3 length equals 12 residues. The germline V and J ends were trimmed by 2 bases and 7 bases, with 9 bases remaining between them. The CDR3 nucleotides read TGTGCCAGCAGCTTATCAGGGGATGAGCAGTACTTC. Residues: CASSLSGDEQYF.